This TCR beta chain is from a study of T cells in Graves' hyperthyroidism and ophthalmopathy. The study based diagnoses on clinical symptoms, serum thyroxine and TRAb, thyroid ultrasound and orbital computed tomography. Fresh peripheral blood, roughly 9.8 ml of it, supplied the PBMCs. This clonotype showed up many times. As yet, its antigen is unknown. A read error may explain this, as a much larger clone is one base away. Overall study results and limits: Among clonotypes expanded in thyroid above 0.001, most were also found in blood.

The CDR3 regions of TCR beta were amplified from RNA transcripts. The HTBI primer set served for first-round RT-PCR of the TCR CDR3. Using its own MiXCR run on the multiplex PCR reads, TCRdb lists one record per CDR3 protein. Of about 350,000 distinct CDR3 sequences in the sample, 15% to 20% were seen once. This receptor was identified in a woman aged 40 to 50 with Graves' ophthalmopathy. The sample consisted of blood.

Here the CDR3 reads CASSFIRSVALF. The DNA of the CDR3 is TGTGCCAGCAGTTTTATTCGCTCGGTAGCTCTCTTT. The chain has TRBV28 and TRBJ1-1; D remains ambiguous. The CDR3 is made up of 12 amino acids. Looked up from germline, CDR1 is MDHEN and CDR2 is SYDVKM.